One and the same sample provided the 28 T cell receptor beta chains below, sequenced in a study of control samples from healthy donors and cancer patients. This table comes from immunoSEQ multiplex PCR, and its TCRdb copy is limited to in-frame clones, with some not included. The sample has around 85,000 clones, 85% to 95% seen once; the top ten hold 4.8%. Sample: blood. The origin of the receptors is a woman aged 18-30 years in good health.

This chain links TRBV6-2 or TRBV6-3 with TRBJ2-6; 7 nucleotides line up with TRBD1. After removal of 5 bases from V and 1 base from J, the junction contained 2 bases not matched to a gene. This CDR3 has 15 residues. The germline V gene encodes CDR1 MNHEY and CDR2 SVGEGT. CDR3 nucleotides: TGTGCCAGCAGTCCGACAGGGTCTGGGGCCAACGTCCTGACTTTC. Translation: CASSPTGSGANVLTF.

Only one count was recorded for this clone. Here the CDR3 reads CASSIRTGPHSPLHF. CDR3 sequence (DNA): TGTGCCAGCAGTATTAGGACAGGGCCCCATTCACCCCTCCACTTT. The chain uses TRBV27 and TRBJ1-6, with 8 nucleotides matching TRBD1. The CDR3 spans 15 residues. Germline V gene lookup returns CDR1 MNHEY and CDR2 SMNVEV (reference sequence). The junction had 8 bases not matched to a gene; V was cut back by 5 bases and J by 8 bases.

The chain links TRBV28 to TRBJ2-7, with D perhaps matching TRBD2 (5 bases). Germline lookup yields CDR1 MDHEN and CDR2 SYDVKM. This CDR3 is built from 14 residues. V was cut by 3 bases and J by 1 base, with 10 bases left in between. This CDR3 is CASSFEGSSYEQYF. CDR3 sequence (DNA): TGTGCCAGCAGTTTTGAGGGTTCGTCCTACGAGCAGTACTTC.

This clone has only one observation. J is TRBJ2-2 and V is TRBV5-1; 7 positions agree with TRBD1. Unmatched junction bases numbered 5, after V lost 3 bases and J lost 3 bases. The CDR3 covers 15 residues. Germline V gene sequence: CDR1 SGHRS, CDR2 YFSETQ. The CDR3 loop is CASSSDTGDTGELFF. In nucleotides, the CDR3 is TGCGCCAGCAGCTCGGACACAGGGGACACCGGGGAGCTGTTTTTT. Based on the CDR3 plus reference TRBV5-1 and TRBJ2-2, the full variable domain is KAGVTQTPRYLIKTRGQQVTLSCSPISGHRSVSWYQQTPGQGLQFLFEYFSETQRNKGNFPGRFSGRQFSNSRSEMNVSTLELGDSALYLCASSSDTGDTGELFFGEGSRLTVL.

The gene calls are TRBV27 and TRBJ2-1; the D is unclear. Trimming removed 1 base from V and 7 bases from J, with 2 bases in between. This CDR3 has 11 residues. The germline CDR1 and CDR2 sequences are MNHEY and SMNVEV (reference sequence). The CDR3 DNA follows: TGTGCCAGCAGTTTATTAAATGAGCAGTTCTTC. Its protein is CASSLLNEQFF.

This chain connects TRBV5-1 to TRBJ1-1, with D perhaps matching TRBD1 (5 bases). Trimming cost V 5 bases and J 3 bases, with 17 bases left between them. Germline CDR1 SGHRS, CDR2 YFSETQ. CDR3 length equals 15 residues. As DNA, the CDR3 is TGCGCCAGCAGTCTGGGGGGAGGGCGCGACACTGAAGCTTTCTTT. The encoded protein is CASSLGGGRDTEAFF. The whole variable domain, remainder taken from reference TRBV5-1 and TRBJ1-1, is KAGVTQTPRYLIKTRGQQVTLSCSPISGHRSVSWYQQTPGQGLQFLFEYFSETQRNKGNFPGRFSGRQFSNSRSEMNVSTLELGDSALYLCASSLGGGRDTEAFFGQGTRLTVV.

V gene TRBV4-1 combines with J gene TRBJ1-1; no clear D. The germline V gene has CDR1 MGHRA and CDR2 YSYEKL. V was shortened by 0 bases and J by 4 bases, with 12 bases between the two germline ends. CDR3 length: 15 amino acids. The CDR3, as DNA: TGCGCCAGCAGCCAAGATGAGTGGAGACCCACTGAAGCTTTCTTT. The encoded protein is CASSQDEWRPTEAFF.

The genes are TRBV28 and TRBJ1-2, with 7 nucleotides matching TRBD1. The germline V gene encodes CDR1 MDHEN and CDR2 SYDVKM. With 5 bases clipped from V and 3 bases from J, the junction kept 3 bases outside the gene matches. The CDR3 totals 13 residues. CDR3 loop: CASSPGTDYGYTF. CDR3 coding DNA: TGTGCCAGCAGTCCCGGGACAGACTATGGCTACACCTTC.

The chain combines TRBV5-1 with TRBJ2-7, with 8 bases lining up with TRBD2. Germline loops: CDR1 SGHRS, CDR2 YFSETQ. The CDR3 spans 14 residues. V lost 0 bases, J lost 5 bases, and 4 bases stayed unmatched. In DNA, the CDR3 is TGCGCCAGCAGCTTGGGTAGCGGGAACGACGAGCAGTACTTC. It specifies CASSLGSGNDEQYF. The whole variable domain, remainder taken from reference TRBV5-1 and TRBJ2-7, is KAGVTQTPRYLIKTRGQQVTLSCSPISGHRSVSWYQQTPGQGLQFLFEYFSETQRNKGNFPGRFSGRQFSNSRSEMNVSTLELGDSALYLCASSLGSGNDEQYFGPGTRLTVT.

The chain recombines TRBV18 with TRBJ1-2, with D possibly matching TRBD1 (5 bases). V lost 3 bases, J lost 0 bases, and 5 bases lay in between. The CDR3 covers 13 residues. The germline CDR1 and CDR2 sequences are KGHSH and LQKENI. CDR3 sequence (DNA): TGTGCCAGCTCACCGGACACTAACTATGGCTACACCTTC. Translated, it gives CASSPDTNYGYTF.

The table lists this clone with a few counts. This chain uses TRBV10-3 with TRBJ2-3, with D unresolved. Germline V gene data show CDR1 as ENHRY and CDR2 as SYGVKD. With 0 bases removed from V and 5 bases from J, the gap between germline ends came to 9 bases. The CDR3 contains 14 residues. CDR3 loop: CAISESSGRDTQYF. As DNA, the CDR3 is TGTGCCATCAGTGAGTCGAGTGGCCGAGATACGCAGTATTTT.

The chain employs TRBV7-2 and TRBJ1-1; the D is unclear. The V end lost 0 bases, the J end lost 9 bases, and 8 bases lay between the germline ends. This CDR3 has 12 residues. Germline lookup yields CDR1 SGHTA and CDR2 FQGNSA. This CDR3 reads CASSLADLQAFF. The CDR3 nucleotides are TGTGCCAGCAGCTTAGCCGACCTCCAAGCTTTCTTT.

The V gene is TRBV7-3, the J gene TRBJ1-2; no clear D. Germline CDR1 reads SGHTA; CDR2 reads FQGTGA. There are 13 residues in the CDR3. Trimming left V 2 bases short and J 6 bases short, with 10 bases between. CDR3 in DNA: TGTGCCAGCAGCTTAGGACGGAACGATGGCTACACCTTC. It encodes CASSLGRNDGYTF. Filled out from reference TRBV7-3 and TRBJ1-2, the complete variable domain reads GAGVSQTPSNKVTEKGKYVELRCDPISGHTALYWYRQSLGQGPEFLIYFQGTGAADDSGLPNDRFFAVRPEGSVSTLKIQRTERGDSAVYLCASSLGRNDGYTFGSGTRLTVV.

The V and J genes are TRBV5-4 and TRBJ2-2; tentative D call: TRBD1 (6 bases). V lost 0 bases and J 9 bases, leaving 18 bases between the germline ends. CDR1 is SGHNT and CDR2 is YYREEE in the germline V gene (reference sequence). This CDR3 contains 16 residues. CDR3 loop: CASSLGYRTEKRELFF. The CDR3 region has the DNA TGTGCCAGCAGCTTGGGATATCGGACAGAAAAAAGGGAGCTGTTTTTT.

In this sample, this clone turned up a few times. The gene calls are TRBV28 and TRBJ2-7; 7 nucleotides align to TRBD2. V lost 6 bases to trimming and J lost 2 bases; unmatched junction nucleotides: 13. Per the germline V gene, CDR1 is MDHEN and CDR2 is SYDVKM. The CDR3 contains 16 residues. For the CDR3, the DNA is TGTGCCAGCAGCCCCGGGTCGGGCGGGGGTACCTACGAGCAGTACTTC. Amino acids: CASSPGSGGGTYEQYF.

The CDR3 region has the DNA TGCGCCAGCAGCCAAGAAGGGAACGGCCAAGAGACCCAGTACTTC. Protein sequence: CASSQEGNGQETQYF. The V call is TRBV4-3, the J call TRBJ2-5; D unclear. The V and J ends lost 0 bases and 1 base respectively, with 9 bases between them. CDR3 length equals 15 residues. Germline assignment: CDR1 LGHNA and CDR2 YSLEER.

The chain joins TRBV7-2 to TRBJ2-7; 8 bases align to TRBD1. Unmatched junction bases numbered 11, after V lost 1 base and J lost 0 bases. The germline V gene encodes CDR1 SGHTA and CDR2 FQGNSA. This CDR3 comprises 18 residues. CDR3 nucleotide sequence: TGTGCCAGCAGCTTAGACGGCCATGGACAGGGAGGCTCCTACGAGCAGTACTTC. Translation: CASSLDGHGQGGSYEQYF.

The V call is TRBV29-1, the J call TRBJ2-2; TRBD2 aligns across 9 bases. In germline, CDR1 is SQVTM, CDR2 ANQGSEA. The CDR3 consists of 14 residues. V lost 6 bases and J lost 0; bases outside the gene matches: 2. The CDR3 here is CSVTSGANTGELFF. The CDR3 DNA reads TGCAGCGTGACTAGCGGAGCGAACACCGGGGAGCTGTTTTTT.

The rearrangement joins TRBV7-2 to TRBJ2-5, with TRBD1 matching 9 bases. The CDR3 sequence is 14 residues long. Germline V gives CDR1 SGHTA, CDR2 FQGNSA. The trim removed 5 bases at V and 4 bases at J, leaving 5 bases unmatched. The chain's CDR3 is CASSTGQGLETQYF. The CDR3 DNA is TGTGCCAGCAGCACCGGACAGGGGTTAGAGACCCAGTACTTC.

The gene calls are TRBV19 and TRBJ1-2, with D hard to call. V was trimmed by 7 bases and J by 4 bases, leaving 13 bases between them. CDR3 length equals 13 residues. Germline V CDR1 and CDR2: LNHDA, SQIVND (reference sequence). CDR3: CASTRSEAYGYTF. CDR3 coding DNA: TGTGCCAGTACCCGCTCCGAAGCCTATGGCTACACCTTC.

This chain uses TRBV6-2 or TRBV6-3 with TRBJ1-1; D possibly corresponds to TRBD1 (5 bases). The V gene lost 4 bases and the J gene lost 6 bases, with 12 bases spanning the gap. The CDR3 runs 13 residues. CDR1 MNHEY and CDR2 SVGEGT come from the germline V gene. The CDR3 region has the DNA TGTGCCAGCAGTTTGACAGAAAACGCTGAAGCTTTCTTT. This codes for CASSLTENAEAFF.

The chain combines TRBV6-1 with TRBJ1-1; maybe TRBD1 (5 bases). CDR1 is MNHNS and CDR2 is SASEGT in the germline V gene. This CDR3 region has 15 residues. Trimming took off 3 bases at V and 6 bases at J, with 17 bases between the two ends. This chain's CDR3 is CASSERGLLYSEAFF. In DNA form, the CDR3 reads TGTGCCAGCAGTGAGCGGGGACTATTATATTCTGAAGCTTTCTTT.

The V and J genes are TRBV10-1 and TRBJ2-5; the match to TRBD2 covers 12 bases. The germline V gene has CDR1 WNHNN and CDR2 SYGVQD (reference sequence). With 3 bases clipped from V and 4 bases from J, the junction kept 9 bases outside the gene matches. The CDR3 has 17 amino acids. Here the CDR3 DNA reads TGCGCCAGCAGTGAACCTAGCGGGGGGGCTGGAGGAGAGACCCAGTACTTC. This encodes CASSEPSGGAGGETQYF.

The DNA of the CDR3 is TGTGCCAGCAGCGCATCACCAGGAGCTGGGGCCAACGTCCTGACTTTC. This codes for CASSASPGAGANVLTF. The J gene is TRBJ2-6, the V gene TRBV9; no clear D gene. V gave up 3 bases and J gave up 2 bases, with 12 bases separating them. The CDR3 is made up of 16 amino acids. From germline, CDR1 is SGDLS and CDR2 YYNGEE.

The CDR3 loop is CASSAPGQGYSPLHF. The CDR3 bases are TGTGCCAGCAGTGCTCCGGGACAGGGTTATTCACCCCTCCACTTT. This chain links TRBV2 with TRBJ1-6; 9 nucleotides line up with TRBD1. The germline V gene has CDR1 SNHLY and CDR2 FYNNEI. V shed 4 bases, J shed 8 bases, and the junction held 6 bases outside the gene matches. The CDR3 sequence is 15 residues long.

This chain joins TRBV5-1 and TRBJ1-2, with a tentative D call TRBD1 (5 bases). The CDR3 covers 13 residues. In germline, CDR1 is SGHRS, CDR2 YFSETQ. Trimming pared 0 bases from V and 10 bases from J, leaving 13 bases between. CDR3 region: CASSLASGSDYTF. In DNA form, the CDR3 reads TGCGCCAGCAGCTTGGCGTCAGGGTCCGACTACACCTTC.

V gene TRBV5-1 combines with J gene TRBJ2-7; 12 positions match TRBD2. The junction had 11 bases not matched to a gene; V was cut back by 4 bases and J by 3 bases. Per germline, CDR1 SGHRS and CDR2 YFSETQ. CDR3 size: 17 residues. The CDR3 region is CASSLLRTSGIDYEQYF. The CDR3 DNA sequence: TGCGCCAGCAGCCTACTACGGACTAGCGGGATCGACTACGAGCAGTACTTC.

CDR3 bases: TGTGCCAGCAGCTCCGGACAGGGCTCTGGAAACACCATATATTTT. As protein: CASSSGQGSGNTIYF. The J gene is TRBJ1-3, the V gene TRBV7-9; 8 bases are a match to TRBD1. This CDR3 comprises 15 residues. V was pared by 4 bases and J by 0 bases, with 2 bases of the junction left unmatched. Germline lookup yields CDR1 SEHNR and CDR2 FQNEAQ (reference sequence). Together with reference TRBV7-9 and TRBJ1-3, the CDR3 gives the full variable domain: DTGVSQNPRHKITKRGQNVTFRCDPISEHNRLYWYRQTLGQGPEFLTYFQNEAQLEKSRLLSDRFSAERPKGSFSTLEIQRTEQGDSAMYLCASSSGQGSGNTIYFGEGSWLTVV.